This TCR beta chain was obtained from a study of cytomegalovirus exposure and HLA in healthy donors. The validation cohort, a group of under 150 subjects, included the donors and was separate from the roughly 670-subject first cohort. The repertoire was sequenced with immunoSEQ multiplex PCR; TCRdb's copy has only in-frame clones and lacks some. The sample contains approximately 150,000 clones, roughly 89% of which appear only once. Sequencing was done on a sample of PBMCs. This clonotype originated in a man aged 18 to 30 in good health and CMV-seropositive.

The CDR3 DNA follows: TGCAGCGTCCGGGACAGGGGATCTCGGGGCACTGAAGCTTTCTTT. This sequence encodes CSVRDRGSRGTEAFF. The chain is built from TRBV29-1 and TRBJ1-1; 10 bases line up with TRBD1. This CDR3 has 15 amino acids. The V gene's germline CDR1 is SQVTM and CDR2 ANQGSEA. Losses at the gene ends were 6 bases for V and 4 bases for J; bases not matched to a gene: 11. The complete variable domain, with remaining parts taken from reference TRBV29-1 and TRBJ1-1, reads SAVISQKPSRDICQRGTSLTIQCQVDSQVTMMFWYRQQPGQSLTLIATANQGSEATYESGFVIDKFPISRPNLTFSTLTVSNMSPEDSSIYLCSVRDRGSRGTEAFFGQGTRLTVV.